In this sample, the clone carrying this TCR beta chain turned up many times. The antigen is undetermined. The data were taken from a study of T cells in Graves' hyperthyroidism and ophthalmopathy. General study points: The majority of expanded thyroid clonotypes above 0.001 also appeared in blood. With a median lead of about six months before onset, the model predicted ophthalmopathy.

The source material, RNA transcripts, was used to amplify TCR beta CDR3 regions. The primer set for the first-round RT-PCR of the TCR CDR3 was HTBI. MiXCR was run by TCRdb on the multiplex PCR reads, yielding one entry per CDR3 protein. In the table there are a few hundred thousand distinct CDR3 sequences, roughly 16% of which are singletons. V shed 3 bases, J shed 1 base, and the junction held 2 bases outside the gene matches. The CDR3 contains 16 residues. Germline lookup yields CDR1 LGHDT and CDR2 YNNKEL (reference sequence). The rearrangement links TRBV3-1 to TRBJ2-2, with 10 nucleotides matching TRBD2. The sequence was obtained from a woman aged 40 to 50 with Graves' ophthalmopathy. Sequencing was carried out using blood. The DNA for the CDR3 is TGTGCCAGCAGCCATGGACTAGCGGAGAACACCGGGGAGCTGTTTTTT. Translated, it gives CASSHGLAENTGELFF.